These 23 T cell receptor beta chains were sequenced from one sample in a study of shared clonotypes between healthy human individuals. Using immunoSEQ multiplex PCR, the repertoire was profiled, and TCRdb retains in-frame clones only, with some absent. The sample lists about 660,000 clones, around 72% occurring once. Sample: memory CD4+ T cells sorted from blood. Subset indicated: CD45RA-negative fraction. These receptors were obtained from a woman aged 25 to 45 in good health.

The rearrangement joins TRBV18 to TRBJ1-5; possibly TRBD1 for D (5 bases). The V end was cut by 3 bases, the J end by 3 bases, with 12 bases between. The V gene's germline CDR1 is KGHSH and CDR2 LQKENI. This CDR3 is built from 15 residues. CDR3 DNA sequence: TGTGCCAGCTCACCGTATACAGGAAACAATCAGCCCCAGCATTTT. This translates into CASSPYTGNNQPQHF.

The chain recombines TRBV14 with TRBJ1-1; 9 positions agree with TRBD1. Trimming removed 4 bases from V and 10 bases from J; junction bases left unmatched: 19. This CDR3 is 17 amino acids long. CDR1 is SGHDN and CDR2 is FVKESK in the germline V gene. Here the CDR3 reads CASSRKPKSYRGLGAFF. The CDR3 DNA is TGTGCCAGCAGCCGGAAGCCCAAATCCTACAGGGGGCTGGGAGCTTTCTTT.

This chain joins TRBV11-3 and TRBJ2-2; no clear D gene. The length of the CDR3 is 12 residues. Germline V gene lookup returns CDR1 SGHNT and CDR2 YENEEA. Trimming took 8 bases from V and 3 from J, leaving 7 bases between them. CDR3 nucleotide sequence: TGTGCCAGCGGCCACGACACCGGGGAGCTGTTTTTT. Its translation is CASGHDTGELFF.

This chain connects TRBV29-1 to TRBJ1-2; 10 nucleotides line up with TRBD1. This CDR3 is built from 13 residues. CDR1 is SQVTM and CDR2 is ANQGSEA in the germline V gene. V lost 4 bases, J lost 8 bases, and 7 bases stayed unmatched. The CDR3 nucleotides read TGCAGCGTTGGGGAGACAGGGGGCCACGGCTACACCTTC. It yields the protein CSVGETGGHGYTF. Supplemented by reference TRBV29-1 and TRBJ1-2, the full variable domain reads SAVISQKPSRDICQRGTSLTIQCQVDSQVTMMFWYRQQPGQSLTLIATANQGSEATYESGFVIDKFPISRPNLTFSTLTVSNMSPEDSSIYLCSVGETGGHGYTFGSGTRLTVV.

V usage is TRBV27 and J usage is TRBJ2-2; 7 bases align to TRBD1. The CDR3 consists of 13 residues. The ends lost 6 bases at V and 12 bases at J; junction bases unmatched: 10. Germline V lookup: CDR1 MNHEY, CDR2 SMNVEV (reference sequence). The CDR3 here is CASRKKGQVKLFF. The CDR3 DNA sequence: TGTGCCAGCAGGAAAAAAGGACAGGTTAAGCTGTTTTTT.

This sequence joins TRBV28 and TRBJ1-1; maybe TRBD1 (5 bases). CDR1 and CDR2 (germline): MDHEN, SYDVKM. Trimming left V 3 bases short and J 11 bases short, with 19 bases between. The CDR3 sequence is 14 residues long. This CDR3 is CASSLSGVKRLAFF. In nucleotides, the CDR3 is TGTGCCAGCAGTTTGTCGGGGGTAAAGCGTTTGGCTTTCTTT.

The V and J genes are TRBV11-3 and TRBJ1-1; D remains ambiguous. Germline loops: CDR1 SGHNT, CDR2 YENEEA. The CDR3 runs to 12 residues. The V end lost 5 bases, the J end lost 11 bases, and 15 bases lay between the germline ends. CDR3 region: CASSQGSNRAFF. In DNA form, the CDR3 reads TGTGCCAGCAGCCAAGGCAGCAACCGGGCTTTCTTT.

The sample holds a few counts of this clone. The CDR3 DNA follows: TGTGCCAGTGATCGGGGGGACCGGGATGGCCCTGAAGCTTTCTTT. It codes for CASDRGDRDGPEAFF. This chain links TRBV4-2 with TRBJ1-1; maybe TRBD1 (5 bases). Trimming took 9 bases from V and 6 from J, leaving 23 bases between them. Germline CDR1 is LGHNA and CDR2 is YNFKEQ. The CDR3 runs 15 residues.

The rearrangement links TRBV18 to TRBJ1-1; no firm D call. Deletions cut 10 bases from V and 3 bases from J, with 18 bases between. This CDR3 region has 14 residues. CDR1 KGHSH and CDR2 LQKENI come from the germline V gene. Here the CDR3 DNA reads TGTGCCACCCTACCACCTCACGGATACACTGAAGCTTTCTTT. Protein sequence: CATLPPHGYTEAFF.

The V call is TRBV7-6, the J call TRBJ2-1; perhaps D is TRBD1 or TRBD2 (5 bases each). Germline assignment: CDR1 SGHVS and CDR2 FNYEAQ. V lost 4 bases to trimming and J lost 5 bases, with 9 bases between them. CDR3 length: 13 residues. The CDR3: CASSSGPHNEQFF. The CDR3 nucleotides read TGTGCCAGCAGCTCGGGGCCCCACAATGAGCAGTTCTTC. The full variable domain, rest sourced from reference TRBV7-6 and TRBJ2-1, is GAGVSQSPRYKVTKRGQDVALRCDPISGHVSLYWYRQALGQGPEFLTYFNYEAQQDKSGLPNDRFSAERPEGSISTLTIQRTEQRDSAMYRCASSSGPHNEQFFGPGTRLTVL.

The chain joins TRBV7-2 to TRBJ1-3; D not certain. Germline CDR1 SGHTA, CDR2 FQGNSA. The V and J ends lost 7 bases and 0 bases respectively, with 7 bases between them. This CDR3 spans 13 amino acids. CDR3 in DNA: TGTGCCAGCACCTCGCACTCTGGAAACACCATATATTTT. It specifies CASTSHSGNTIYF.

V is TRBV5-1 and J is TRBJ2-5; 13 positions agree with TRBD2. The germline gives CDR1 SGHRS, CDR2 YFSETQ. V shed 4 bases and J 11 bases; nucleotides not matched to a gene: 11. This CDR3 is 15 amino acids long. This CDR3 reads CASSIGLAGVGEQYF. The DNA of the CDR3 is TGCGCCAGCAGCATAGGACTAGCGGGAGTGGGAGAGCAGTACTTC.

For the CDR3, the DNA is TGTGCCAGCAGTTACGACCATACAGGGGCGGGCTATGGCTACACCTTC. This translates into CASSYDHTGAGYGYTF. This chain uses TRBV6-5 with TRBJ1-2; TRBD1 agrees at 7 bases. V was clipped by 2 bases and J by 4 bases; unmatched bases: 10. The CDR3 loop spans 16 amino acids. Germline V CDR1 and CDR2: MNHEY, SVGAGI.

CDR3 region: CASSSGEVETQYF. DNA of the CDR3: TGTGCCAGCAGCTCTGGGGAGGTAGAGACCCAGTACTTC. V and J are TRBV7-9 and TRBJ2-5, with TRBD2 as a possible D gene (6 bases). In germline, CDR1 is SEHNR, CDR2 FQNEAQ (reference sequence). The CDR3 is made up of 13 amino acids. V was pared by 4 bases and J by 4 bases, with 10 bases between.

The CDR3 coding sequence is TGCGCCAGCAGCCAAGTCCATAGCGGGAGGGGGGGAGATACGCAGTATTTT. Translating gives CASSQVHSGRGGDTQYF. This rearrangement joins TRBV4-1 to TRBJ2-3, with TRBD2 matching 11 bases. CDR3 size: 17 residues. V lost 1 base, J lost 5 bases, and 8 bases stayed unmatched. The germline CDR1 and CDR2 sequences are MGHRA and YSYEKL.

The chain carries TRBV25-1 and TRBJ2-3; D ambiguous. Looked up from germline, CDR1 is MGHDK and CDR2 is SYGVNS. CDR3 length equals 15 residues. V was trimmed by 3 bases and J by 0 bases, leaving 10 bases between them. Written as DNA, the CDR3 is TGTGCCAGCAGTGATCCCGAGGCTAGCACAGATACGCAGTATTTT. Its protein product is CASSDPEASTDTQYF.

This clone has just a few counts. V usage is TRBV19 and J usage is TRBJ2-7; D is ambiguous. The V end was cut by 6 bases, the J end by 3 bases, with 18 bases between. Germline loops: CDR1 LNHDA, CDR2 SQIVND (reference sequence). This CDR3 has 15 amino acids. CDR3 coding DNA: TGTGCCAGTAGCCGTGGGCGTGACCAGAGCTACGAGCAGTACTTC. Translating it yields CASSRGRDQSYEQYF.

The V gene is TRBV10-2, the J gene TRBJ1-1; 7 bases align to TRBD1. The CDR3 loop spans 14 amino acids. Unmatched junction bases numbered 8, after V lost 6 bases and J lost 4 bases. CDR1 is WSHSY and CDR2 is SAAADI in the germline V gene. The CDR3 reads CASRVTGMSTEAFF. In nucleotides, the CDR3 is TGCGCCAGCAGGGTGACAGGGATGAGCACTGAAGCTTTCTTT.

This chain joins TRBV11-2 and TRBJ2-2; 14 positions match TRBD2. Germline trimming cut 5 bases from V and 1 base from J; bases unmatched to any gene: 9. CDR3 length: 19 amino acids. Per germline, CDR1 SGHAT and CDR2 FQNNGV. DNA of the CDR3: TGTGCCAGCAGCCCCAGACTAGCGGGAGGGCAGGGGAACACCGGGGAGCTGTTTTTT. Its protein product is CASSPRLAGGQGNTGELFF.

V and J are TRBV18 and TRBJ2-1; maybe TRBD2 (5 bases). Germline-derived CDR1 and CDR2 are KGHSH and LQKENI. This CDR3 comprises 13 residues. V was shortened by 1 base and J by 9 bases, with 10 bases between the two germline ends. In DNA, the CDR3 is TGTGCCAGCTCACCACTGAGGGTCGGTGAGCAGTTCTTC. Translation gives CASSPLRVGEQFF.

V is TRBV28 and J is TRBJ2-3; TRBD2 aligns across 10 bases. The germline CDR1 and CDR2 sequences are MDHEN and SYDVKM. Trimming cost V 6 bases and J 1 base; bases outside gene matches: 7. This CDR3 spans 16 amino acids. The CDR3 DNA reads as TGTGCCAGCAGCCCGAGCGGGAGGGGGGGCACAGATACGCAGTATTTT. It codes for CASSPSGRGGTDTQYF.

The chain links TRBV11-2 to TRBJ1-3, with D hard to call. This CDR3 is 16 amino acids long. Germline values: CDR1 SGHAT, CDR2 FQNNGV. The ends were cut back, 1 base at V and 0 bases at J, with 10 bases in the middle. CDR3 in DNA: TGTGCCAGCAGCTTAGTTGGCCTCGCCTCTGGAAACACCATATATTTT. Protein: CASSLVGLASGNTIYF.

CDR3 DNA sequence: TGCGCCAGCAGGGCCGGAGGACAGACGGCGGGAACTAATGAAAAACTGTTTTTT. Its translation is CASRAGGQTAGTNEKLFF. The J gene is TRBJ1-4, the V gene TRBV5-1; D might be TRBD1 (6 bases). With 5 bases removed from V and 1 base from J, the gap between germline ends came to 21 bases. Germline loops: CDR1 SGHRS, CDR2 YFSETQ. The CDR3 is 18 amino acids.